A single sample is the source of the 2 T cell receptor beta chains below, sequenced in a study of OX40 agonist ivuxolimab in advanced cancers. The library was made by the immunoSEQ multiplex PCR assay. Sourced from immuneACCESS, this table was stored by TCRdb with only in-frame sequences that have V and J called. A share of the clones is absent; for the studies checked, an unresolved V gene accounts for under half, and the remainder has no known explanation. A total of 52,000 or so clones appear in this sample, about four fifths of them only once. Clones ranked in the top ten supply roughly 4.5% of the sample. The sample was CD4+ or CD8+ T cells sorted from blood, taken in a trial of the OX40 agonist ivuxolimab. These TCRs come from an adult with an advanced solid tumor such as melanoma, head and neck, liver or kidney cancer.

This sequence joins TRBV9 and TRBJ1-3, with D perhaps matching TRBD1 (5 bases). V lost 3 bases to trimming and J lost 4 bases, with 11 bases between them. The CDR3 length is 14 residues. Germline loops: CDR1 SGDLS, CDR2 YYNGEE. The CDR3 bases are TGTGCCAGCAGCGAGGGGACCGAAGGAAACACCATATATTTT. Protein sequence: CASSEGTEGNTIYF. The whole variable domain, filled in from reference TRBV9 and TRBJ1-3, reads DSGVTQTPKHLITATGQRVTLRCSPRSGDLSVYWYQQSLDQGLQFLIQYYNGEERAKGNILERFSAQQFPDLHSELNLSSLELGDSALYFCASSEGTEGNTIYFGEGSWLTVV.

This chain uses TRBV25-1 with TRBJ2-7; TRBD2 might be the D (6 bases). Germline-derived CDR1 and CDR2 are MGHDK and SYGVNS. The V gene lost 8 bases and the J gene lost 4 bases, with 15 bases spanning the gap. The CDR3 sequence is 13 residues long. CDR3 coding DNA: TGTGCCAGCCAGGCCGGGACTGCGTACGAGCAGTACTTC. It yields the protein CASQAGTAYEQYF.